This T cell receptor beta chain was observed in a study of breast tumors, draining lymph nodes, adjacent tissues. Via MiXCR, TCRdb re-called the multiplex PCR reads, giving one row per CDR3 protein. This repertoire shows 130,000 or so distinct CDR3 sequences, 20% to 25% found once; its top ten account for about 2.4%. Study-level points and caveats: Tumor TCR diversity was below lymph nodes but above nontumor tissue.

Details on this clonotype: As yet, its antigen is unknown. This clone may be a read error of a much larger clone one base away.

Axillary draining lymph nodes of breast cancer patients supplied the node samples. This clonotype was sampled from a female donor with breast cancer. Some clones in this sample may be carry-over from other donors' samples. Sequencing was done on a sample of axillary lymph node tissue.

This chain's CDR3 is CSAMALRLSYEQYF. CDR3 DNA: TGCAGTGCCATGGCCCTACGCCTTTCCTACGAGCAGTACTTC. The V call is TRBV20-1, the J call TRBJ2-7, with unresolved D. The CDR3 runs 14 residues. V dropped 6 bases and J dropped 1 base, with 16 bases sitting between them. Germline lookup yields CDR1 DFQATT and CDR2 SNEGSKA (reference sequence).